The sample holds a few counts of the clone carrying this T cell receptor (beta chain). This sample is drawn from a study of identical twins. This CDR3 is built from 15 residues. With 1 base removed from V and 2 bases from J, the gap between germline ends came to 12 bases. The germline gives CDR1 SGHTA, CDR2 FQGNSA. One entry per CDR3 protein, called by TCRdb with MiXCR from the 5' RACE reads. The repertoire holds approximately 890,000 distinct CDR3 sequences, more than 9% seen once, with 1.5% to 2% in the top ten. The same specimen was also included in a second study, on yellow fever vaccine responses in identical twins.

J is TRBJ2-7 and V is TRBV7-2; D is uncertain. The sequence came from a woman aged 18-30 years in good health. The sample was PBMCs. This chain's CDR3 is CASSLVRATTYEQYF. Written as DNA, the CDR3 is TGTGCCAGCAGCTTAGTCCGGGCCACAACCTACGAGCAGTACTTC.